The clone carrying this T cell receptor beta chain was counted between two and nine times. Its matching antigen is unknown. TCRdb's copy holds only in-frame clones and misses some; the assay was immunoSEQ multiplex PCR. Of about 49,000 clones in the sample, approximately 50% were seen once. The CDR3 runs to 13 residues. Germline lookup yields CDR1 SGHTA and CDR2 FQGTGA. Trimming shortened V by 4 bases and J by 2 bases, and 8 bases separated the two germline ends. The data stem from a study of cytotoxic CD8 clonotypes in ibrutinib-treated CLL. Study-level background: Among the patients, roughly 12 presented as relapsed/refractory and about 14 as treatment-naive; 17 to 18 showed unmutated IGHV. It was after a median about 11 months of treatment, range 6 to 36, that response samples were taken.

Study findings and constraints: Baseline levels were approached again at progression, after clonality had risen at ibrutinib response. Age-matched healthy donor levels were exceeded by baseline clonality, which tracked circulating CD8+ T-cell counts.

The clonotype comes from a human donor with chronic lymphocytic leukemia. Sequenced material: PBMCs, taken after 12 months of ibrutinib treatment. V is TRBV7-3 and J is TRBJ2-5; no definite D call. Here the CDR3 DNA reads TGTGCCAGCAGCTCCCCCCCACAAGAGACCCAGTACTTC. As protein: CASSSPPQETQYF. Variable domain in full (rest from reference TRBV7-3 and TRBJ2-5): GAGVSQTPSNKVTEKGKYVELRCDPISGHTALYWYRQSLGQGPEFLIYFQGTGAADDSGLPNDRFFAVRPEGSVSTLKIQRTERGDSAVYLCASSSPPQETQYFGPGTRLLVL.